This TCR beta chain was retrieved from a study of shared clonotypes between healthy human individuals. Recent acute infections and vaccinations were absent in the healthy HIV-negative adult donors. Each donor was a Caucasian adult residing in Nashville, Tennessee. Both subsets, CD45RA+ naive and CD45RA-negative memory, were split from the CD4+ cells. Whole-study findings and limits: Clonotypes shared by all four sorted-subset donors had higher generation probabilities than non-shared clonotypes.

As regards this clone: The antigen is not known.

The germline gives CDR1 KGHSH, CDR2 LQKENI. Trimming pared 4 bases from V and 7 bases from J, leaving 12 bases between. The CDR3 is made up of 13 amino acids. Using immunoSEQ multiplex PCR, the repertoire was profiled, and TCRdb retains in-frame clones only, with some absent. Here the sample spans approximately 980,000 clones, more than 75% being singletons. The clonotype comes from a man aged 18 to 29 in good health. The sequencing sample was made of memory CD4+ T cells sorted from blood. Subset indicated: CD45RA-negative fraction. The V and J genes are TRBV18 and TRBJ2-3; TRBD1 might be the D (6 bases). The CDR3 reads CASSQYTGNTQYF. The CDR3 nucleotides read TGTGCCAGCTCACAGTATACAGGGAATACGCAGTATTTT.